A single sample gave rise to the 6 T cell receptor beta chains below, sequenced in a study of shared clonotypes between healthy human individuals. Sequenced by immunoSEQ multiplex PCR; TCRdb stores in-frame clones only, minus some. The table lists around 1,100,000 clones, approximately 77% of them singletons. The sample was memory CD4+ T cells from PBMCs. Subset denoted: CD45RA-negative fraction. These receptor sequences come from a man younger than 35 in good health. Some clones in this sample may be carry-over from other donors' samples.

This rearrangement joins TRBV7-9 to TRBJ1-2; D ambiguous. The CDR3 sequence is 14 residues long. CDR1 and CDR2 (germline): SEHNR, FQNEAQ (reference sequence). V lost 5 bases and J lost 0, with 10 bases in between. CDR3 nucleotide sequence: TGTGCCAGCAGCCTGACCGGGACTAACTATGGCTACACCTTC. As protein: CASSLTGTNYGYTF.

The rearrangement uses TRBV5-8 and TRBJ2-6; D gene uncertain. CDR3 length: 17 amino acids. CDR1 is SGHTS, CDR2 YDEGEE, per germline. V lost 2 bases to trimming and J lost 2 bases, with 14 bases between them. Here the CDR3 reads CASSLPFRKTGANVLTF. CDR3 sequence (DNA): TGTGCCAGCAGCTTACCATTCCGGAAGACTGGGGCCAACGTCCTGACTTTC.

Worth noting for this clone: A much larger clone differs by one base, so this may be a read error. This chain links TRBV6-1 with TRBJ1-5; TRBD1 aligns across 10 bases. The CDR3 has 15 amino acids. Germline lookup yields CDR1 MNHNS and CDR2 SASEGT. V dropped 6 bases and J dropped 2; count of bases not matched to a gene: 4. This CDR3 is CASSRQGAGNQPQHF. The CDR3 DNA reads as TGTGCCAGCAGCAGACAGGGGGCTGGCAATCAGCCCCAGCATTTT.

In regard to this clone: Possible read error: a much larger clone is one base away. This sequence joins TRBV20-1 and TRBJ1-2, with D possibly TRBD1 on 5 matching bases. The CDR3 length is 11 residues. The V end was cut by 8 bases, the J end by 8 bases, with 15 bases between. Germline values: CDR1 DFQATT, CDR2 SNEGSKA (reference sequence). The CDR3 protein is CSTRARGGYTF. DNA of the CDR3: TGCAGTACAAGGGCGCGGGGGGGCTACACCTTC.

CDR3 DNA: TGTGCCAGCAGCTTAAACAGGGGAACTGAAGCTTTCTTT. It encodes CASSLNRGTEAFF. The chain combines TRBV5-8 with TRBJ1-1; 7 bases map to TRBD1. Germline V CDR1 and CDR2: SGHTS, YDEGEE. This CDR3 contains 13 residues. V was clipped by 2 bases and J by 5 bases; unmatched bases: 3. Looking up the rest from reference TRBV5-8 and TRBJ1-1 gives the full variable domain: EAGVTQSPTHLIKTRGQQATLRCSPISGHTSVYWYQQALGLGLQFLLWYDEGEERNRGNFPPRFSGRQFPNYSSELNVNALELEDSALYLCASSLNRGTEAFFGQGTRLTVV.

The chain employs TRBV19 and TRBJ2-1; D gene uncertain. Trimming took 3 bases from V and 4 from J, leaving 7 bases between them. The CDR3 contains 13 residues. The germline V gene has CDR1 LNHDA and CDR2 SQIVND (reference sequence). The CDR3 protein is CASSIEYYNEQFF. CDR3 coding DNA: TGTGCCAGTAGTATCGAGTATTACAATGAGCAGTTCTTC. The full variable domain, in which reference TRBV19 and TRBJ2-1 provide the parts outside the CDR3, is DGGITQSPKYLFRKEGQNVTLSCEQNLNHDAMYWYRQDPGQGLRLIYYSQIVNDFQKGDIAEGYSVSREKKESFPLTVTSAQKNPTAFYLCASSIEYYNEQFFGPGTRLTVL.